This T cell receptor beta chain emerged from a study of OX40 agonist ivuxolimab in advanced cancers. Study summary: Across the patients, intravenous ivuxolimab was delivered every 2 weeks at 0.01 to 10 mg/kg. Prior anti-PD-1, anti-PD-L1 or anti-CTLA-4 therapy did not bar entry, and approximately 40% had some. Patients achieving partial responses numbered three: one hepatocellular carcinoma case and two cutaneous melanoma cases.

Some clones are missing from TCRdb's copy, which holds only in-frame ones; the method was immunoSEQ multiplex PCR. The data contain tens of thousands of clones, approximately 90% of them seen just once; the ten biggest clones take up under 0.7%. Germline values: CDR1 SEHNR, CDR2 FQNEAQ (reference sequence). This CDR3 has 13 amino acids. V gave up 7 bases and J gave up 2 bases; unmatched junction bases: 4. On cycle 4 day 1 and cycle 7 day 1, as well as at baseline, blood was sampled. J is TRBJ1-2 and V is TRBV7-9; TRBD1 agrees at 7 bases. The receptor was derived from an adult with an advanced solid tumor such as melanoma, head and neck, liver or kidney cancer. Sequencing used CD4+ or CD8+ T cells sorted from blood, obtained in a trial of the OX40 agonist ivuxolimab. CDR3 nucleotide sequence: TGTGCCAGCAATCTACAGGGGAACTATGGCTACACCTTC. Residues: CASNLQGNYGYTF.